This TCR beta chain derives from a study of T cell responses to AZD1222 COVID-19 vaccine. About the research overall: Investigators merged groups given second doses at roughly 4 or roughly 12 weeks. Regarding the study as a whole: Vaccine-related CD4 TCRs covered spike, predominating at 160-218 and 743-854. Elevations in Spike-specific TCR breadth and depth followed administration of two AZD1222 doses. Donors skewed white British and female; clonal diversity was possibly underestimated.

In the case of this clone: Its antigen is as yet unknown.

TCRdb's table, derived via immunoSEQ multiplex PCR, lists solely in-frame clones and lacks some. Among under 140,000 clones listed, around 81% were seen once. The receptor was derived from an adult in good health. The sequencing used peripheral blood, collected on day 0 of AZD1222 vaccination.

The CDR3 sequence: CASSQGLAGVCEQYF. The CDR3 DNA reads as TGTGCCAGCAGCCAGGGACTAGCGGGAGTCTGCGAGCAGTACTTC. The V and J genes are TRBV12-1 and TRBJ2-7; TRBD2, the D gene given by the table, was not confirmed from the DNA. TRBV12-1 is designated a pseudogene. This CDR3 has 15 residues.